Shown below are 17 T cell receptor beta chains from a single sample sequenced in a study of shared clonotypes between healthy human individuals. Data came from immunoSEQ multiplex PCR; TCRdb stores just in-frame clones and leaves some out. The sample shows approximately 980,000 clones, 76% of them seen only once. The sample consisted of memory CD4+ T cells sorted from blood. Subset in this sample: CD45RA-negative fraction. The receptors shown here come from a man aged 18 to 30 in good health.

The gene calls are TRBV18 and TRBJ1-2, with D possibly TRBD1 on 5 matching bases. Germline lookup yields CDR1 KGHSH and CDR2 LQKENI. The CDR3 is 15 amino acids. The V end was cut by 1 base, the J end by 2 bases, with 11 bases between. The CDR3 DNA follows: TGTGCCAGCTCACCACGCCAGGGTGGGAACTATGGCTACACCTTC. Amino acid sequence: CASSPRQGGNYGYTF.

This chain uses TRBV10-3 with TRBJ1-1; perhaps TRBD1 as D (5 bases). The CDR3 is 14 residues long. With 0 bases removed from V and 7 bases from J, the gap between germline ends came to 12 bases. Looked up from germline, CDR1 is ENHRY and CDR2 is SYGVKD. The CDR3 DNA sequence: TGTGCCATCAGTGAGTCCAGGGTGGAGGGTGAAGCTTTCTTT. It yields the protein CAISESRVEGEAFF.

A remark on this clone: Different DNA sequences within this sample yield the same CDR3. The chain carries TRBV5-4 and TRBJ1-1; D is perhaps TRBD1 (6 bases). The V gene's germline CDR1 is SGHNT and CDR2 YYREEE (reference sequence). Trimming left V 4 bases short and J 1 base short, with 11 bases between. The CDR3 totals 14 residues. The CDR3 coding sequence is TGTGCCAGCAGCGTACAGGGCCCGAACACTGAAGCTTTCTTT. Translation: CASSVQGPNTEAFF.

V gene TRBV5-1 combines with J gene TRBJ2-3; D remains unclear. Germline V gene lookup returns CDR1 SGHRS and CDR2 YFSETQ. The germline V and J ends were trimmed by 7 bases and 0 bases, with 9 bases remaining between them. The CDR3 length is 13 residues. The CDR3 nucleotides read TGCGCCAGCCGACACGTGAGCACAGATACGCAGTATTTT. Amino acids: CASRHVSTDTQYF.

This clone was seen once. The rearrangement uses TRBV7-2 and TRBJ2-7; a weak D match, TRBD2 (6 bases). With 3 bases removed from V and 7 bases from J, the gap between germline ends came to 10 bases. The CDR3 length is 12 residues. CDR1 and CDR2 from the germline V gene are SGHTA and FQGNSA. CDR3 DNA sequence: TGTGCCAGCAGCTTCATTCGGGGGGAGCAGTACTTC. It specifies CASSFIRGEQYF.

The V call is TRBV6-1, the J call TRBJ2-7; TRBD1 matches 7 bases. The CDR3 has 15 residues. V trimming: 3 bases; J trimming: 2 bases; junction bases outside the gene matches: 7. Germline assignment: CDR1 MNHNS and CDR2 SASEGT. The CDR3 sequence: CASSEVTGSPYEQYF. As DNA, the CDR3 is TGTGCCAGCAGTGAGGTGACAGGGAGTCCCTACGAGCAGTACTTC.

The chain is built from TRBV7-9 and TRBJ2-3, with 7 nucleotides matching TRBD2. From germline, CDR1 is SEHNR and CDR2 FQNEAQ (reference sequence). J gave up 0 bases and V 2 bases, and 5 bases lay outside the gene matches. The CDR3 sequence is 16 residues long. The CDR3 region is CASSLNAGVSTDTQYF. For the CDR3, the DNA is TGTGCCAGCAGCTTAAATGCGGGAGTTAGCACAGATACGCAGTATTTT. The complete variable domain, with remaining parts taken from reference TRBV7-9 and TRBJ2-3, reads DTGVSQNPRHKITKRGQNVTFRCDPISEHNRLYWYRQTLGQGPEFLTYFQNEAQLEKSRLLSDRFSAERPKGSFSTLEIQRTEQGDSAMYLCASSLNAGVSTDTQYFGPGTRLTVL.

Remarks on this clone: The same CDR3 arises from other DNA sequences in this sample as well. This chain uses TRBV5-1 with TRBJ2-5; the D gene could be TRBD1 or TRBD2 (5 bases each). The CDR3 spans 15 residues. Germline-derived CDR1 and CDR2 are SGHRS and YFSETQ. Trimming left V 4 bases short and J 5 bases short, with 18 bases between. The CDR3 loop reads CASSRGQGSGETQYF. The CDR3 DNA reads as TGCGCCAGCAGCCGAGGGCAGGGAAGTGGCGAGACCCAGTACTTC.

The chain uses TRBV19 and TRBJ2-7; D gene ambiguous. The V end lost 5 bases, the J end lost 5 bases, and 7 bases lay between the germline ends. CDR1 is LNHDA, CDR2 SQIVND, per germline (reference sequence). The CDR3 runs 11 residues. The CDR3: CASSLRDEQYF. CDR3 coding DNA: TGTGCCAGTAGTTTGCGCGACGAGCAGTACTTC.

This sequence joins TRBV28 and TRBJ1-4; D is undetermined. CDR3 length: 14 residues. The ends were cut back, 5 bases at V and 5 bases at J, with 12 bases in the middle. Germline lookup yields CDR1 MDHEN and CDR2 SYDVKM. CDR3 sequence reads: CASSEPRINEKLFF. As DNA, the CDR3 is TGTGCCAGCAGTGAGCCGAGGATCAATGAAAAACTGTTTTTT.

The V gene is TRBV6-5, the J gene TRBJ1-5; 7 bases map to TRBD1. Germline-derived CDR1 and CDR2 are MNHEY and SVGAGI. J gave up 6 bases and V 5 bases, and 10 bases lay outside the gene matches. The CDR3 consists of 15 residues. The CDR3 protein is CASSRDREAGQPQHF. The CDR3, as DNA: TGTGCCAGCAGTCGAGACAGGGAGGCTGGTCAGCCCCAGCATTTT.

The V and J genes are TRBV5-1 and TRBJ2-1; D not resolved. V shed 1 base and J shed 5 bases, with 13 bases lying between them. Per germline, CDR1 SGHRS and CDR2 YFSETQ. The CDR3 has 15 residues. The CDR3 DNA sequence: TGCGCCAGCAGCTTGAAATCCCCGTCAAACAATGAGCAGTTCTTC. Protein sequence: CASSLKSPSNNEQFF.

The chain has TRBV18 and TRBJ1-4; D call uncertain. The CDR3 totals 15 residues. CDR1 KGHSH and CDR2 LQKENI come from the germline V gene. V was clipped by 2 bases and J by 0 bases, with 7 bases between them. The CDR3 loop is CASSPTRATNEKLFF. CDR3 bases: TGTGCCAGCTCACCAACCCGGGCAACTAATGAAAAACTGTTTTTT.

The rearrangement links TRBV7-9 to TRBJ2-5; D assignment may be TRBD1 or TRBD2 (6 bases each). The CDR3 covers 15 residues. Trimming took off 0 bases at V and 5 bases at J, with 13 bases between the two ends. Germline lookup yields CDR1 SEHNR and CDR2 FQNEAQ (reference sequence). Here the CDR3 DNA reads TGTGCCAGCAGCTTAGCCGGGGGCAGTGAGGAGACCCAGTACTTC. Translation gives CASSLAGGSEETQYF.

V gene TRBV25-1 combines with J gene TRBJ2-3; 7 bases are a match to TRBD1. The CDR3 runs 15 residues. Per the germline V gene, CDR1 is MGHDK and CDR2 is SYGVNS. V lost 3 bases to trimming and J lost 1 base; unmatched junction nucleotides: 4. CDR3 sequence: CASSDRQGGTDTQYF. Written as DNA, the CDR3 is TGTGCCAGCAGTGACCGACAGGGCGGCACAGATACGCAGTATTTT. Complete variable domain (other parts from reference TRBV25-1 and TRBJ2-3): EADIYQTPRYLVIGTGKKITLECSQTMGHDKMYWYQQDPGMELHLIHYSYGVNSTEKGDLSSESTVSRIRTEHFPLTLESARPSHTSQYLCASSDRQGGTDTQYFGPGTRLTVL.

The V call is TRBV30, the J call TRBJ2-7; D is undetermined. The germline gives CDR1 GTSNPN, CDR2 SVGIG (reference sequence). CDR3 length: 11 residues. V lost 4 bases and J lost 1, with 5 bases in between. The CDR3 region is CAWISSYEQYF. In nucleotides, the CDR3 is TGTGCCTGGATTAGTTCCTACGAGCAGTACTTC.

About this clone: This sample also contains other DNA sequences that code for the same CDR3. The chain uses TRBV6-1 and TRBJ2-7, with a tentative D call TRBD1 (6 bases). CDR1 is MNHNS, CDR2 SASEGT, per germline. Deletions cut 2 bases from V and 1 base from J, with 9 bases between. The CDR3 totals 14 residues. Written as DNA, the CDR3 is TGTGCCAGCAGTGAACAGGGGATTTCCTACGAGCAGTACTTC. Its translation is CASSEQGISYEQYF.